This TCR beta chain was captured in a study of T cells after yellow fever vaccination. As for the study in general: Fractions with few cells were prepared using SMART-Seq v4 Ultra Low Input. Findings of the study overall: Just a small share of clonotypes turned up in the CD4 compartment as well as the CD8 compartment. FACS-sorted repertoires might harbor abundant contaminating clonotypes from the bulk population.

Universal primer sites and UMIs were introduced during 5'RACE template-switching synthesis of TCR cDNA. Using its own MiXCR run on the 5' RACE reads, TCRdb lists one record per CDR3 protein. The repertoire has 300,000 to 400,000 distinct CDR3 sequences, around a tenth of them found once; the top ten carry 3% to 3.5%. This clonotype has just a few counts. The antigen is not known. There are 17 residues in the CDR3. Germline lookup yields CDR1 DFQATT and CDR2 SNEGSKA (reference sequence). V lost 0 bases and J lost 8, with 23 bases in between. This material consisted of CD4+ T cells sorted from PBMCs, taken 45 days after the yellow fever booster vaccination. The chain combines TRBV20-1 with TRBJ2-1, with D perhaps being TRBD1 or TRBD2 (5 bases each). The sequence derives from a young man who received the YFV17D yellow fever vaccine. In DNA form, the CDR3 reads TGCAGTGCTAGAGAGGGCCCAGCGACGGGGCGTATCGATGAGCAGTTCTTC. It encodes CSAREGPATGRIDEQFF.